This T cell receptor (beta chain) appears in the sequencing data of a study of shared clonotypes between healthy human individuals. Study results and caveats: Genetic and exposure-history diversity was limited by the small donor number.

V lost 3 bases to trimming and J lost 2 bases, with 7 bases between them. Germline loops: CDR1 LNHDA, CDR2 SQIVND (reference sequence). The CDR3 has 13 residues. As for this clone: Its antigen is unknown. The sample has other DNA sequences that encode this CDR3 too.

At the deep level, the assay was run. Ten immunoSEQ deep assay plates were used by the authors to sequence unsorted PBMC DNA. Measured with immunoSEQ multiplex PCR; TCRdb has only the in-frame clones, and not every one. The repertoire holds some 510,000 clones, with approximately 79% as singletons. The chain carries TRBV19 and TRBJ2-5; tentatively, D is TRBD2 (6 bases). The origin of this receptor is a woman in her thirties or forties in good health. Some clones in this sample may be carry-over from other donors' samples. Sequencing was performed on PBMCs. The CDR3 protein is CASSMGGQETQYF. CDR3 in DNA: TGTGCCAGTAGTATGGGGGGTCAAGAGACCCAGTACTTC.